Listed below are T cell receptor beta chains from one sample, sequenced in a study of OX40 agonist ivuxolimab in advanced cancers. The data were produced by immunoSEQ multiplex PCR, yet TCRdb's version contains in-frame clones alone and is incomplete. The sample holds about 82,000 clones, more than 70% seen once. The sample here was CD4+ or CD8+ T cells sorted from blood, taken in a trial of the OX40 agonist ivuxolimab. These receptors all come from an adult with an advanced solid tumor such as melanoma, head and neck, liver or kidney cancer. Each CDR3 is given with its conserved first and last residue. Fields, in order: clone size, V gene, J gene, D gene, CDR3 DNA, CDR3 protein. D genes are given only for firm matches. Part of the rows lack a size; the others show once, few, many or a class for expanded clones.

abundance: NA
v_gene: TRBV19
j_gene: TRBJ1-5
d_gene: NA
CDR3nt: TGTGCCAGTAGTATGATCAATCAGCCCCAGCATTTT
CDR3aa: CASSMINQPQHF

abundance: NA
v_gene: TRBV2
j_gene: TRBJ2-3
d_gene: TRBD2
CDR3nt: TGTGCCAGCAGCGAACTAGCGGGAGTGTACGCTACGCAGTATTTT
CDR3aa: CASSELAGVYATQYF

abundance: NA
v_gene: TRBV30
j_gene: TRBJ2-3
d_gene: NA
CDR3nt: TGTGCCTGGAGTGTAGGTGCAGATACGCAGTATTTT
CDR3aa: CAWSVGADTQYF

abundance: NA
v_gene: TRBV6-5
j_gene: TRBJ2-2
d_gene: NA
CDR3nt: TGTGCCAGCAGTTTCACCGGGGAGCTGTTTTTT
CDR3aa: CASSFTGELFF

abundance: NA
v_gene: TRBV11-1
j_gene: TRBJ2-7
d_gene: NA
CDR3nt: TGTGCCAGCAGCTTACTGAGTGGCGTCGGTCTGTACTTC
CDR3aa: CASSLLSGVGLYF

abundance: NA
v_gene: TRBV7-3
j_gene: TRBJ2-2
d_gene: NA
CDR3nt: TGTGCCAGCAGCTCCCAGGGAGGCGGGGAGCTGTTTTTT
CDR3aa: CASSSQGGGELFF

abundance: NA
v_gene: TRBV2
j_gene: TRBJ2-3
d_gene: NA
CDR3nt: TGTGCCAGCAGTGAAGGCGGCAGGAGGGCAGATACGCAGTATTTT
CDR3aa: CASSEGGRRADTQYF

abundance: NA
v_gene: TRBV7-6
j_gene: TRBJ1-4
d_gene: NA
CDR3nt: TGTGCCAGCAGCACAGTAGGGCGTGAAAAACTGTTTTTT
CDR3aa: CASSTVGREKLFF

abundance: NA
v_gene: TRBV9
j_gene: TRBJ2-5
d_gene: NA
CDR3nt: TGTGCCAGCAGCCCCCGAGGACTCCCATACGAGACCCAGTACTTC
CDR3aa: CASSPRGLPYETQYF

abundance: NA
v_gene: TRBV21-1
j_gene: TRBJ2-2
d_gene: NA
CDR3nt: TGTGCCAGCAGCAAAAGACAGGGGACCAAATGGGCCGGGGAGCTGTTTTTT
CDR3aa: CASSKRQGTKWAGELFF

abundance: NA
v_gene: TRBV15
j_gene: TRBJ2-1
d_gene: TRBD2
CDR3nt: TGTGCCACCAGCAGAGATCGGCCCCTCGGGGGGGCCGGGGAGCAGTTCTTC
CDR3aa: CATSRDRPLGGAGEQFF

abundance: NA
v_gene: TRBV19
j_gene: TRBJ2-2
d_gene: NA
CDR3nt: TGTGCCAGTAGTCACCCCCCCGGGGAGCTGTTTTTT
CDR3aa: CASSHPPGELFF

abundance: NA
v_gene: TRBV4-1
j_gene: TRBJ2-3
d_gene: NA
CDR3nt: TGCGCCAGCAGGACCCGGGGGACTAGCACAGATACGCAGTATTTT
CDR3aa: CASRTRGTSTDTQYF

abundance: NA
v_gene: TRBV30
j_gene: TRBJ2-7
d_gene: TRBD1
CDR3nt: TGTGCCTTCGGGACAGGGTCCTACGAGCAGTACTTC
CDR3aa: CAFGTGSYEQYF

abundance: once
v_gene: TRBV5-1
j_gene: TRBJ1-4
d_gene: TRBD1
CDR3nt: TGCGCCAGCAGCTTGGGACAGGGTCCGGCTAATGAAAAACTGTTTTTT
CDR3aa: CASSLGQGPANEKLFF

abundance: NA
v_gene: TRBV11-3
j_gene: TRBJ2-1
d_gene: NA
CDR3nt: TGTGCCAGCAGCATGACGGCGGGTGAGCAGTTCTTC
CDR3aa: CASSMTAGEQFF

abundance: NA
v_gene: TRBV19
j_gene: TRBJ2-5
d_gene: TRBD2
CDR3nt: TGTGCCAGTAGTAGGGGGGGACCTCAAGAGACCCAGTACTTC
CDR3aa: CASSRGGPQETQYF

abundance: NA
v_gene: TRBV5-5
j_gene: TRBJ1-5
d_gene: NA
CDR3nt: TGTGCCAGCAGCTTGGGCCAGAATCAGCCCCAGCATTTT
CDR3aa: CASSLGQNQPQHF

abundance: NA
v_gene: TRBV10-3
j_gene: TRBJ2-7
d_gene: NA
CDR3nt: TGTGCCATCACCGCAGGGCAGCACTACGAGCAGTACTTC
CDR3aa: CAITAGQHYEQYF

abundance: few
v_gene: TRBV7-2
j_gene: TRBJ2-2
d_gene: TRBD1
CDR3nt: TGTGCCAGCAGCTATCGACAGGGTGCCGCCGGGGAGCTGTTTTTT
CDR3aa: CASSYRQGAAGELFF

abundance: NA
v_gene: TRBV28
j_gene: TRBJ2-4
d_gene: NA
CDR3nt: TGTGCCAGCAGTTTATGGGGGCAGGGTCCCAAAAACATTCAGTACTTC
CDR3aa: CASSLWGQGPKNIQYF

abundance: NA
v_gene: TRBV2
j_gene: TRBJ1-4
d_gene: TRBD1
CDR3nt: TGTGCCAGTAAACAGGGGGTGCCCCACAAACTGTTTTTT
CDR3aa: CASKQGVPHKLFF

abundance: NA
v_gene: TRBV7-9
j_gene: TRBJ2-2
d_gene: TRBD2
CDR3nt: TGTGCCAGCAGCTTAGGCCAGGGAGGGACCGGGGAGCTGTTTTTT
CDR3aa: CASSLGQGGTGELFF

abundance: NA
v_gene: TRBV27
j_gene: TRBJ2-3
d_gene: NA
CDR3nt: TGTGCCAGCAGGCGTGGGGGAACCCGGACCGCTGCAGATACGCAGTATTTT
CDR3aa: CASRRGGTRTAADTQYF

abundance: NA
v_gene: TRBV11-2
j_gene: TRBJ1-2
d_gene: NA
CDR3nt: TGTGCCAGCAGCCGGTTCTATGGCTACACCTTC
CDR3aa: CASSRFYGYTF

abundance: NA
v_gene: TRBV28
j_gene: TRBJ1-6
d_gene: NA
CDR3nt: TGTGCCAGCAGCTTGCCTGAATCACCCCTCCACTTT
CDR3aa: CASSLPESPLHF

abundance: NA
v_gene: TRBV6-1
j_gene: TRBJ1-2
d_gene: NA
CDR3nt: TGTGCCAGCACGGCCCGGCAGGGAGGTTCTGGCTACACCTTC
CDR3aa: CASTARQGGSGYTF

abundance: NA
v_gene: TRBV29-1
j_gene: TRBJ1-4
d_gene: TRBD1
CDR3nt: TGCAGCGGGGGACAGCCTGGTGAAAAACTGTTTTTT
CDR3aa: CSGGQPGEKLFF

abundance: NA
v_gene: TRBV6-6
j_gene: TRBJ2-7
d_gene: NA
CDR3nt: TGTGCCAGCAGACCTAGGGCAGGCCACGAGCAGTACTTC
CDR3aa: CASRPRAGHEQYF

abundance: NA
v_gene: TRBV5-4
j_gene: TRBJ2-2
d_gene: NA
CDR3nt: TGTGCCAGCAGCTTGGCCAGAGAGCTCAACACCGGGGAGCTGTTTTTT
CDR3aa: CASSLARELNTGELFF

abundance: NA
v_gene: TRBV2
j_gene: TRBJ2-5
d_gene: TRBD2
CDR3nt: TGTGCCAGCCTCAAGAGGGAAAAGCTAGCGGGGACGCCAAACGTGTACACAGAGACCCAGTACTTC
CDR3aa: CASLKREKLAGTPNVYTETQYF

abundance: NA
v_gene: TRBV19
j_gene: TRBJ1-6
d_gene: NA
CDR3nt: TGTGCCAGTAGTATCCTCCGGGAGAAGCCCAATAATTCACCCCTCCACTTT
CDR3aa: CASSILREKPNNSPLHF

abundance: NA
v_gene: TRBV11-3
j_gene: TRBJ2-2
d_gene: TRBD1
CDR3nt: TGTGCCAGCAGCTCCGGACAGGGGTACACCGGGGAGCTGTTTTTT
CDR3aa: CASSSGQGYTGELFF

abundance: NA
v_gene: TRBV9
j_gene: TRBJ2-1
d_gene: TRBD2
CDR3nt: TGTGCCAGCAGCGCCTATGGAGGACTAGCGGGGGGCCATGAGCAGTTCTTC
CDR3aa: CASSAYGGLAGGHEQFF

abundance: few
v_gene: TRBV5-1
j_gene: TRBJ1-1
d_gene: NA
CDR3nt: TGCGCCAGCAGCTTTTTCCAGAACACTGAAGCTTTCTTT
CDR3aa: CASSFFQNTEAFF

abundance: NA
v_gene: TRBV6-5
j_gene: TRBJ1-4
d_gene: NA
CDR3nt: TGTGCCAGCAGTTACCGGGCGTCCACTAATGAAAAACTGTTTTTT
CDR3aa: CASSYRASTNEKLFF

abundance: NA
v_gene: TRBV6-5
j_gene: TRBJ1-5
d_gene: NA
CDR3nt: TGTGCCAGCAGTTACTCGGGACAAAATCAGCCCCAGCATTTT
CDR3aa: CASSYSGQNQPQHF

abundance: NA
v_gene: TRBV5-6
j_gene: TRBJ1-6
d_gene: NA
CDR3nt: TGTGCCAGCAGCTTCGACGGGCCACCCCTCCACTTT
CDR3aa: CASSFDGPPLHF

abundance: NA
v_gene: TRBV28
j_gene: TRBJ1-1
d_gene: NA
CDR3nt: TGTGCCAGCAGTTTTCGGCAGATGAACACTGAAGCTTTCTTT
CDR3aa: CASSFRQMNTEAFF

abundance: NA
v_gene: TRBV7-2
j_gene: TRBJ2-1
d_gene: NA
CDR3nt: TGTGCCAGCAGTCCCGGGTTCTACAATGAGCAGTTCTTC
CDR3aa: CASSPGFYNEQFF

abundance: NA
v_gene: TRBV10-3
j_gene: TRBJ2-2
d_gene: TRBD2
CDR3nt: TGTGCCATCAGTGAGTCCTTAGGACTAGCGGGGAAGGGCACCGGGGAGCTGTTTTTT
CDR3aa: CAISESLGLAGKGTGELFF

abundance: NA
v_gene: TRBV5-1
j_gene: TRBJ2-1
d_gene: TRBD2
CDR3nt: TGCGCCAGCAGCTTGGCAGCGGGAGCTTTCTACAATGAGCAGTTCTTC
CDR3aa: CASSLAAGAFYNEQFF

abundance: NA
v_gene: TRBV4-2
j_gene: TRBJ2-1
d_gene: TRBD1
CDR3nt: TGTGCCAGCAGCCAATATGGGACAGACAATGAGCAGTTCTTC
CDR3aa: CASSQYGTDNEQFF

abundance: once
v_gene: TRBV18
j_gene: TRBJ2-1
d_gene: NA
CDR3nt: TGTGCCAGCTCACCATTCGGCAGCTCCTACAATGAGCAGTTCTTC
CDR3aa: CASSPFGSSYNEQFF

abundance: NA
v_gene: TRBV7-2
j_gene: TRBJ1-2
d_gene: NA
CDR3nt: TGTGCCAGCAGCAACCGACAGAGAAACAACTATGGCTACACCTTC
CDR3aa: CASSNRQRNNYGYTF

abundance: NA
v_gene: TRBV18
j_gene: TRBJ1-1
d_gene: NA
CDR3nt: TGTGCCAGCTCAAACACAGGGCCCCCGGGGGACACTGAAGCTTTCTTT
CDR3aa: CASSNTGPPGDTEAFF

abundance: NA
v_gene: TRBV19
j_gene: TRBJ1-6
d_gene: NA
CDR3nt: TGTGCCAGTAGCAACTATAATTCACCCCTCCACTTT
CDR3aa: CASSNYNSPLHF

abundance: NA
v_gene: TRBV11-1
j_gene: TRBJ1-3
d_gene: NA
CDR3nt: TGTGCCAGCAGCTTCCGAAACAGGGATCTTGGAAACACCATATATTTT
CDR3aa: CASSFRNRDLGNTIYF

abundance: NA
v_gene: TRBV2
j_gene: TRBJ1-5
d_gene: NA
CDR3nt: TGTGCCAGCAGCGGACCTCAGCCCCAGCATTTT
CDR3aa: CASSGPQPQHF

abundance: NA
v_gene: TRBV5-4
j_gene: TRBJ2-7
d_gene: TRBD1
CDR3nt: TGTGCCAGCAGCTTCGACAGGGGGCCTCGGGAGCAGTACTTC
CDR3aa: CASSFDRGPREQYF

abundance: few
v_gene: TRBV7-3
j_gene: TRBJ2-1
d_gene: NA
CDR3nt: TGTGCCAGCAGCTTAGAGATTAGCAATGAGCAGTTCTTC
CDR3aa: CASSLEISNEQFF

abundance: NA
v_gene: TRBV6-5
j_gene: TRBJ1-4
d_gene: TRBD1
CDR3nt: TGTGCCAGCAGTTACTCGTGGACAGGAAATGAAAAACTGTTTTTT
CDR3aa: CASSYSWTGNEKLFF